This T cell receptor (beta chain) was documented in a study of blood T cells in healthy people across ages. In regard to this clonotype: Its target is not known.

Study outcomes and limitations: Considered underestimates were the diversity estimates obtained from one million T cells. A roughly linear fall in TCR beta diversity per million T cells was seen with increasing age.

J lost 4 bases, V lost 4 bases, and 6 bases had no gene match. Germline V gene sequence: CDR1 MNHEY, CDR2 SVGAGI. The CDR3 spans 16 residues. The second PCR ran roughly 7 to 12 cycles with a sample-barcoded 5' primer and J-beta primers. TCRdb reprocessed the 5' RACE reads with MiXCR, giving one entry per CDR3 protein. The sample consists of a few hundred thousand distinct CDR3 sequences, 25% to 30% of them appearing once. The chain links TRBV6-5 to TRBJ2-1; TRBD2 agrees at 11 bases. This sequence was found in a woman aged 70-85 years in good health. Sample: blood. The CDR3 nucleotides are TGTGCCAGCAGTTCCCCCCGACTAGCGGGGTACAATGAGCAGTTCTTC. It is translated as CASSSPRLAGYNEQFF.